These 24 T cell receptor beta chains share one sample of origin, sequenced in a study of PD-1 blockade in classical Hodgkin lymphoma. Described time point: newly diagnosed, previously untreated cHL patient sample. Purified CD4+ T cells were obtained from thawed PBMCs through magnetic negative selection. TCRdb keeps only in-frame clones here, not all; method: immunoSEQ multiplex PCR. The table records fewer than 40,000 clones, around 89% of them present only once. The sequencing sample was made of CD4+ T cells from blood. These receptors all stem from a human donor with classical Hodgkin lymphoma.

V is TRBV6-5 and J is TRBJ1-4; possibly TRBD1 for D (6 bases). The CDR3 contains 13 residues. V gave up 6 bases and J gave up 8 bases, with 13 bases separating them. Germline V gene sequence: CDR1 MNHEY, CDR2 SVGAGI. For the CDR3, the DNA is TGTGCCAGCAGCCCGGGCGGACAGGAAAAACTGTTTTTT. Its protein is CASSPGGQEKLFF.

The genes are TRBV12-5 and TRBJ2-7; D is undetermined. Deletions cut 3 bases from V and 0 bases from J, with 6 bases between. The CDR3 spans 13 residues. Germline V CDR1 and CDR2: LGHNT, FRNRAP. The CDR3 DNA reads as TGTGCTAGTGGTTTCTGGGGCTCCTACGAGCAGTACTTC. Protein sequence: CASGFWGSYEQYF.

The chain has TRBV5-5 and TRBJ2-1; 8 positions match TRBD2. The CDR3 length is 15 residues. The V segment lost 0 bases and the J segment 2 bases; nucleotides outside the gene matches: 1. Germline CDR1 and CDR2: SGHKS and YYEKEE (reference sequence). CDR3 loop: CASSLVSGAYNEQFF. The CDR3 nucleotides are TGTGCCAGCAGCTTGGTTAGCGGGGCCTACAATGAGCAGTTCTTC.

V is TRBV5-6 and J is TRBJ1-2; 9 nucleotides line up with TRBD1. The V segment lost 0 bases and the J segment 6 bases; nucleotides outside the gene matches: 9. CDR1 and CDR2 from the germline V gene are SGHDT and YYEEEE. The CDR3 consists of 16 residues. The CDR3 region is CASSLGGTGSGHGYTF. As DNA, the CDR3 is TGTGCCAGCAGCTTGGGGGGGACAGGGAGTGGTCATGGCTACACCTTC.

CDR3 sequence (DNA): TGTGCCAGCAGCTTAGGCCGAGGAGATACGCAGTATTTT. Its protein product is CASSLGRGDTQYF. The chain joins TRBV27 to TRBJ2-3; no reliable D call. The V end lost 6 bases, the J end lost 5 bases, and 12 bases lay between the germline ends. The CDR3 is 13 amino acids. Germline values: CDR1 MNHEY, CDR2 SMNVEV (reference sequence).

The chain is built from TRBV6-6 and TRBJ2-1; tentatively, D is TRBD2 (5 bases). The germline gives CDR1 MNHNY, CDR2 SVGAGI (reference sequence). The CDR3 covers 12 residues. V lost 5 bases, J lost 13 bases, and 15 bases lay in between. CDR3 sequence: CASSDPTADQFF. The CDR3 bases are TGTGCCAGCAGTGACCCCACAGCGGATCAGTTCTTC.

The CDR3 here is CASGLAGGPASETQYF. CDR3 nucleotide sequence: TGTGCCAGCGGGCTAGCGGGAGGGCCCGCTTCAGAGACCCAGTACTTC. The rearrangement links TRBV28 to TRBJ2-5, with 12 bases matching TRBD2. After removal of 8 bases from V and 4 bases from J, the junction contained 11 bases not matched to a gene. The germline V gene encodes CDR1 MDHEN and CDR2 SYDVKM. The CDR3 is 16 residues long.

The rearrangement links TRBV5-7 to TRBJ1-6; tentatively, D is TRBD1 (5 bases). TRBV5-7 is an ORF, with its function uncertain. This CDR3 region has 19 residues. V dropped 0 bases and J dropped 2 bases, with 18 bases sitting between them. In DNA, the CDR3 is TGTGCCAGCAGCTTGGCGGGCACCAGGGTAGGCCCCTATAATTCACCCCTCCACTTT. It encodes CASSLAGTRVGPYNSPLHF.

In this sample, this clone turned up once. The chain couples TRBV28 to TRBJ1-1, with D possibly being TRBD1 (5 bases). This CDR3 has 13 residues. Trimming removed 3 bases from V and 4 bases from J, with 9 bases in between. The germline CDR1 and CDR2 sequences are MDHEN and SYDVKM. DNA of the CDR3: TGTGCCAGCAGTTTGCGGGGGGGCACTGAAGCTTTCTTT. Translation gives CASSLRGGTEAFF.

J is TRBJ1-2 and V is TRBV28; TRBD1 agrees at 8 bases. The CDR3 loop spans 14 amino acids. Trimming took 2 bases from V and 7 from J; bases not matched to a gene: 6. Germline CDR1 MDHEN, CDR2 SYDVKM. The CDR3, as DNA: TGTGCCAGCAGTTTAAGCCCAGGGGGCTTTGGCTACACCTTC. As protein: CASSLSPGGFGYTF.

The J gene is TRBJ1-3, the V gene TRBV9; TRBD1 agrees at 7 bases. Germline trimming cut 4 bases from V and 0 bases from J; bases unmatched to any gene: 7. The CDR3 sequence is 16 residues long. Germline-derived CDR1 and CDR2 are SGDLS and YYNGEE. The CDR3 DNA is TGTGCCAGCAGCTCGAGTACAGGGGCCTCTGGAAACACCATATATTTT. It yields the protein CASSSSTGASGNTIYF.

The chain combines TRBV19 with TRBJ1-1; D ambiguous. In germline, CDR1 is LNHDA, CDR2 SQIVND (reference sequence). The CDR3 extends over 15 amino acids. V was clipped by 1 base and J by 3 bases, with 12 bases between them. CDR3 nucleotides: TGTGCCAGTAGTATAGCGACGGTACGGGACACTGAAGCTTTCTTT. Its translation: CASSIATVRDTEAFF.

The V and J genes are TRBV28 and TRBJ1-5; D is unresolved. CDR1 is MDHEN, CDR2 SYDVKM, per germline. This CDR3 is built from 15 residues. V dropped 4 bases and J dropped 1 base, with 11 bases sitting between them. CDR3 region: CASSSVAGSNQPQHF. As DNA, the CDR3 is TGTGCCAGCAGTTCTGTTGCCGGCAGCAATCAGCCCCAGCATTTT.

J is TRBJ2-3 and V is TRBV6-5; D is possibly TRBD2 (5 bases). This CDR3 spans 15 amino acids. Looked up from germline, CDR1 is MNHEY and CDR2 is SVGAGI. V was shortened by 7 bases and J by 2 bases, with 16 bases between the two germline ends. The CDR3 coding sequence is TGTGCCAGCACACACGGGGTATCCGACACAGATACGCAGTATTTT. It specifies CASTHGVSDTDTQYF.

J is TRBJ2-1 and V is TRBV5-4; TRBD2 might be the D (6 bases). CDR3 length equals 15 residues. V was shortened by 5 bases and J by 2 bases, with 14 bases between the two germline ends. Germline-derived CDR1 and CDR2 are SGHNT and YYREEE (reference sequence). This CDR3 reads CASRPNRETYNEQFF. CDR3 nucleotide sequence: TGTGCCAGCAGACCAAACCGGGAGACCTACAATGAGCAGTTCTTC.

The chain employs TRBV5-1 and TRBJ2-3; D ambiguous. The V and J ends lost 4 bases and 6 bases respectively, with 18 bases between them. Germline V gene lookup returns CDR1 SGHRS and CDR2 YFSETQ. This CDR3 has 15 amino acids. CDR3 bases: TGCGCCAGCAGCGCGCCTTCGCAACGCGGTGATACGCAGTATTTT. It specifies CASSAPSQRGDTQYF.

The table lists this clone with a count of one. The chain employs TRBV6-1 and TRBJ1-3; D might be TRBD1 (5 bases). This CDR3 spans 19 amino acids. V dropped 4 bases and J dropped 2 bases, with 24 bases sitting between them. Germline CDR1 reads MNHNS; CDR2 reads SASEGT. CDR3 DNA: TGTGCCAGCAGTGTTCTCCGGGACCTAATCAAAATGACTGGAAACACCATATATTTT. Encoded protein: CASSVLRDLIKMTGNTIYF.

This chain connects TRBV6-5 to TRBJ1-4, with 10 bases fitting TRBD1. Germline values: CDR1 MNHEY, CDR2 SVGAGI. With 0 bases clipped from V and 7 bases from J, the junction kept 2 bases outside the gene matches. CDR3 size: 15 residues. The CDR3 DNA sequence: TGTGCCAGCAGTTACTCTGGGACAGGGGCTGAAAAACTGTTTTTT. It encodes CASSYSGTGAEKLFF.

This chain links TRBV6-1 with TRBJ1-5; 7 nucleotides align to TRBD1. The CDR3 runs 14 residues. CDR1 MNHNS and CDR2 SASEGT come from the germline V gene. Unmatched junction bases numbered 2, after V lost 4 bases and J lost 2 bases. The CDR3 here is CASSGTGGNQPQHF. The CDR3 coding sequence is TGTGCCAGCAGTGGTACAGGGGGCAATCAGCCCCAGCATTTT.

A single count supports this clone. The rearrangement joins TRBV6-5 to TRBJ1-1, with unresolved D. V gave up 2 bases and J gave up 2 bases, with 6 bases separating them. The CDR3 sequence is 13 residues long. Germline V lookup: CDR1 MNHEY, CDR2 SVGAGI. CDR3 sequence: CASSYSLNTEAFF. The CDR3 DNA reads TGTGCCAGCAGTTACAGTTTAAACACTGAAGCTTTCTTT.

The chain links TRBV19 to TRBJ2-7, with a weak D call TRBD2 (5 bases). This CDR3 comprises 14 residues. The V end lost 3 bases, the J end lost 2 bases, and 11 bases lay between the germline ends. CDR1 is LNHDA, CDR2 SQIVND, per germline (reference sequence). The CDR3 DNA follows: TGTGCCAGTAGTATCGGGATCGGGCCCTACGAGCAGTACTTC. Translating gives CASSIGIGPYEQYF.

This rearrangement joins TRBV10-1 to TRBJ2-7, with D perhaps matching TRBD1 (5 bases). Germline CDR1 is WNHNN and CDR2 is SYGVQD (reference sequence). V lost 8 bases, J lost 5 bases, and 37 bases lay in between. The CDR3 length is 20 residues. The CDR3 spells CASFFYWRARLSGPLDEQYF. The CDR3 region has the DNA TGCGCCAGCTTTTTTTATTGGCGCGCGCGCCTCTCAGGGCCCCTCGACGAGCAGTACTTC.

This chain connects TRBV28 to TRBJ2-5; D is perhaps TRBD2 (7 bases). The V gene lost 2 bases and the J gene lost 4 bases, with 11 bases spanning the gap. The CDR3 extends over 14 amino acids. Germline V gives CDR1 MDHEN, CDR2 SYDVKM. CDR3 loop: CASSLGGGGETQYF. The CDR3 DNA is TGTGCCAGCAGTTTAGGGGGAGGGGGAGAGACCCAGTACTTC.

The genes are TRBV30 and TRBJ1-6; D is unresolved. The length of the CDR3 is 12 residues. Per germline, CDR1 GTSNPN and CDR2 SVGIG (reference sequence). The V and J ends lost 5 bases and 10 bases respectively, with 12 bases between them. In DNA, the CDR3 is TGTGCCTGGGATGTCCTTGGATCACCCCTCCACTTT. It specifies CAWDVLGSPLHF.